Each of the 21 T cell receptor beta chains below was sequenced from the same sample in a study of T-cell memory formation after mild COVID-19. A single record per CDR3 protein comes from TCRdb applying MiXCR to the 5' RACE reads. The sample has hundreds of thousands of distinct CDR3 sequences, roughly 18% seen once. Sequencing was done on a sample of PBMCs or a T cell subset sorted from them (not recorded which). All receptors come from an adult woman who had mild COVID-19 (a few samples of this study predate the infection). Cell type and time point are not known.

The chain carries TRBV4-2 and TRBJ1-1, with 8 bases fitting TRBD1. V lost 4 bases, J lost 0 bases, and 7 bases stayed unmatched. The germline V gene has CDR1 LGHNA and CDR2 YNFKEQ. The CDR3 sequence is 16 residues long. The DNA of the CDR3 is TGTGCCAGCAGCCCAAAGGGACAGGCGTTGAACACTGAAGCTTTCTTT. It codes for CASSPKGQALNTEAFF.

The chain has TRBV24-1 and TRBJ2-1, with unresolved D. The CDR3 is 11 amino acids. Germline V lookup: CDR1 KGHDR, CDR2 SFDVKD. Trimming left V 7 bases short and J 9 bases short, with 9 bases between. CDR3 amino acids: CATSLGIEQFF. CDR3 nucleotide sequence: TGTGCCACCAGCCTAGGCATTGAGCAGTTCTTC.

This rearrangement joins TRBV7-9 to TRBJ2-1; 8 bases line up with TRBD2. Germline V gene data show CDR1 as SEHNR and CDR2 as FQNEAQ (reference sequence). The V segment lost 4 bases and the J segment 7 bases; nucleotides outside the gene matches: 18. CDR3 size: 18 residues. The CDR3 region has the DNA TGTGCCAGCAGCTCTTCCCTGGACACTAGCGGTTTCCCTAATGAGCAGTTCTTC. Amino acids: CASSSSLDTSGFPNEQFF.

The chain employs TRBV5-5 and TRBJ2-3; D is unresolved. CDR3 length: 15 residues. With 0 bases removed from V and 2 bases from J, the gap between germline ends came to 10 bases. Germline CDR1 SGHKS, CDR2 YYEKEE (reference sequence). The CDR3, as DNA: TGTGCCAGCAGCTTGGAAGGGCACCCCACAGATACGCAGTATTTT. It is translated as CASSLEGHPTDTQYF.

V is TRBV5-6 and J is TRBJ2-7; TRBD1 or TRBD2 may be the D gene (5 bases each). This CDR3 has 14 residues. Trimming removed 6 bases from V and 3 bases from J, with 16 bases in between. Germline CDR1 and CDR2: SGHDT and YYEEEE. CDR3 in amino acids: CASTPRGRDYEQYF. CDR3 nucleotide sequence: TGTGCCAGCACCCCGAGGGGCCGAGACTACGAGCAGTACTTC.

J is TRBJ2-3 and V is TRBV7-2; the D is unclear. V shed 3 bases and J shed 2 bases, with 12 bases lying between them. The CDR3 loop spans 15 amino acids. Germline-derived CDR1 and CDR2 are SGHTA and FQGNSA. The CDR3 DNA reads as TGTGCCAGCAGCTTTTACCCTTTGCTCACAGATACGCAGTATTTT. It specifies CASSFYPLLTDTQYF. Filled out from reference TRBV7-2 and TRBJ2-3, the complete variable domain reads GAGVSQSPSNKVTEKGKDVELRCDPISGHTALYWYRQSLGQGLEFLIYFQGNSAPDKSGLPSDRFSAERTGGSVSTLTIQRTQQEDSAVYLCASSFYPLLTDTQYFGPGTRLTVL.

V usage is TRBV20-1 and J usage is TRBJ2-7; 9 nucleotides match TRBD2. The CDR3 is made up of 17 amino acids. Germline CDR1 DFQATT, CDR2 SNEGSKA (reference sequence). After removal of 1 base from V and 0 bases from J, the junction contained 10 bases not matched to a gene. CDR3 nucleotides: TGCAGTGCTAGAGCCCTTTTTCTAGCGGGGAGCTCCTACGAGCAGTACTTC. Its translation: CSARALFLAGSSYEQYF.

This clonotype has a handful of counts. The rearrangement joins TRBV29-1 to TRBJ2-7; D gene uncertain. V gave up 1 base and J gave up 3 bases, with 7 bases separating them. The CDR3 covers 12 residues. Germline CDR1 reads SQVTM; CDR2 reads ANQGSEA. The CDR3 is CSVEVRSYEQYF. The DNA of the CDR3 is TGCAGCGTTGAAGTCCGGAGCTACGAGCAGTACTTC.

The CDR3 coding sequence is TGTGCCAGCAGTGACCTACTACAGGGGACCGGCGTCCGGTACTTC. It encodes CASSDLLQGTGVRYF. The rearrangement joins TRBV6-1 to TRBJ2-7; 7 nucleotides agree with TRBD1. The V gene end was trimmed by 3 bases and the J gene end by 12 bases; junction bases not matched to a gene: 17. The CDR3 totals 15 residues. The V gene's germline CDR1 is MNHNS and CDR2 SASEGT.

This clonotype was counted between two and nine times. The chain has TRBV24-1 and TRBJ2-3; 9 bases line up with TRBD2. The V gene's germline CDR1 is KGHDR and CDR2 SFDVKD. The junction had 4 bases not matched to a gene; V was cut back by 0 bases and J by 1 base. This CDR3 is 17 amino acids long. The CDR3 region has the DNA TGTGCCACCAGTGATTTGGAGGTAGCGGGGGGCACAGATACGCAGTATTTT. Translating it yields CATSDLEVAGGTDTQYF.

The table lists this clonotype with a few counts. The chain combines TRBV12-3 or TRBV12-4 with TRBJ1-6, with 8 bases lining up with TRBD1. The CDR3 is 16 residues long. V lost 5 bases and J lost 8; bases outside the gene matches: 11. CDR3 DNA sequence: TGTGCCAGCAGTCCAGACGCAAACAGGGGGTATTCACCCCTCCACTTT. The encoded protein is CASSPDANRGYSPLHF.

The J gene is TRBJ2-3, the V gene TRBV6-5, with D hard to call. The germline V and J ends were trimmed by 2 bases and 3 bases, with 6 bases remaining between them. The CDR3 totals 13 residues. Germline V lookup: CDR1 MNHEY, CDR2 SVGAGI. The CDR3 is CASSYARTDTQYF. The CDR3 DNA follows: TGTGCCAGCAGTTACGCCAGGACAGATACGCAGTATTTT.

This clonotype was found a few times. This rearrangement joins TRBV20-1 to TRBJ2-7; D not resolved. Deletions cut 0 bases from V and 1 base from J, with 10 bases between. CDR3 size: 14 residues. Per the germline V gene, CDR1 is DFQATT and CDR2 is SNEGSKA (reference sequence). For the CDR3, the DNA is TGCAGTGCTAGAGATCCGAAGGAGTCCTACGAGCAGTACTTC. Translated, it gives CSARDPKESYEQYF.

The CDR3 region is CASSHFPTGELSDTQYF. Here the CDR3 DNA reads TGCGCCAGCAGCCACTTTCCCACTGGAGAGCTTTCAGATACGCAGTATTTT. The rearrangement uses TRBV4-1 and TRBJ2-3; no clear D. This CDR3 region has 17 residues. Trimming cost V 3 bases and J 4 bases, with 20 bases left between them. The germline CDR1 and CDR2 sequences are MGHRA and YSYEKL.

This clonotype was found a few times. The chain joins TRBV19 to TRBJ1-2; no definite D call. V lost 6 bases and J 6 bases, leaving 8 bases between the germline ends. The germline V gene has CDR1 LNHDA and CDR2 SQIVND (reference sequence). CDR3 length: 11 residues. CDR3 sequence: CASRAGHGYTF. DNA of the CDR3: TGTGCCAGTAGGGCAGGACATGGCTACACCTTC.

This clonotype was recorded a few times. The gene calls are TRBV7-2 and TRBJ2-1, with no clear D. V shed 5 bases and J shed 9 bases, with 20 bases lying between them. The CDR3 is 15 amino acids. Germline-derived CDR1 and CDR2 are SGHTA and FQGNSA. The CDR3 bases are TGTGCCAGCAGCCCCGAAGGCCCCGGGTTTGGTGAGCAGTTCTTC. Translating it yields CASSPEGPGFGEQFF.

V gene TRBV5-1 combines with J gene TRBJ2-4, with 7 bases that match TRBD1. Germline values: CDR1 SGHRS, CDR2 YFSETQ. This CDR3 is 15 amino acids long. V trimming: 4 bases; J trimming: 2 bases; junction bases outside the gene matches: 6. In DNA, the CDR3 is TGCGCCAGCAGCCCCCAGACAGGGACCAAAAACATTCAGTACTTC. Protein sequence: CASSPQTGTKNIQYF.

The sample holds a few counts of this clonotype. The chain employs TRBV15 and TRBJ2-5, with 10 bases that match TRBD2. V lost 4 bases, J lost 4 bases, and 3 bases stayed unmatched. CDR1 is LNHNV and CDR2 is YYDKDF in the germline V gene (reference sequence). This CDR3 has 14 residues. Here the CDR3 DNA reads TGTGCCACCAGCATAGCGGGGGGAAGAGAGACCCAGTACTTC. It is translated as CATSIAGGRETQYF.

The V and J genes are TRBV7-9 and TRBJ2-5; 9 positions agree with TRBD2. V was clipped by 1 base and J by 3 bases; unmatched bases: 6. The CDR3 is 16 amino acids. CDR1 SEHNR and CDR2 FQNEAQ come from the germline V gene (reference sequence). This chain's CDR3 is CASSLGAGGNKETQYF. The CDR3 DNA sequence: TGTGCCAGCAGCTTAGGAGCGGGAGGTAACAAAGAGACCCAGTACTTC.

This chain connects TRBV5-5 to TRBJ2-3, with 9 bases fitting TRBD1. The CDR3 is 18 amino acids. The germline V gene has CDR1 SGHKS and CDR2 YYEKEE (reference sequence). Trimming at V came to 4 bases and at J to 0 bases, leaving 12 bases not matched to a gene. The CDR3 loop reads CASSRPGQGTISTDTQYF. CDR3 nucleotide sequence: TGTGCCAGCAGCAGACCGGGACAGGGAACCATTAGCACAGATACGCAGTATTTT.

This chain joins TRBV5-1 and TRBJ1-5; D is ambiguous. The germline gives CDR1 SGHRS, CDR2 YFSETQ. Trimming removed 5 bases at V and 5 bases at J, with 11 bases between. The length of the CDR3 is 13 residues. Written as DNA, the CDR3 is TGCGCCAGCAGTTCGTTTCCTGATCAGCCCCAGCATTTT. It is translated as CASSSFPDQPQHF.